The rows below give T cell receptor beta chains drawn from one sample of a study of T cell repertoires in cytomegalovirus infection. Antigen specificity for these receptors is unknown. From the reads, TCRdb called clonotypes with MiXCR, one entry per CDR3 protein. This sample carries some 800,000 distinct CDR3 sequences, about 30% of them seen once, and the ten largest clones take 9.5% to 15%. This material consisted of cultured CD8+ T cells from PBMCs, taken from culture after CMV antigen stimulation. The origin of the receptors is a human donor in good health (CMV status not recorded). Some clones in this sample may be carry-over from other donors' samples. CDR3s include the opening cysteine and the closing phenylalanine or tryptophan. D genes are given only for firm matches. Not every row has a clone size; where given, it reads once, few, many or a size class.

J	D	size	V	DNA	CDR3
TRBJ2-2	-	-	TRBV29-1	TGCAGCGTTGTTAGGGGGACCGGGGAGCTGTTTTTT	CSVVRGTGELFF
TRBJ2-2	-	-	TRBV2	TGTGCCAGCTGGTCGCGGGGTGATTCGAGCACCGGGGAGCTGTTTTTT	CASWSRGDSSTGELFF
TRBJ2-1	TRBD1	-	TRBV7-9	TGTGCCAGCAGCTCGCGAGGGACAGGGGACCATGAGCAGTTCTTC	CASSSRGTGDHEQFF
TRBJ2-3	-	-	TRBV9	TGTGCCAGCAGCGTAGGGGACTTCCCTCAGACGCAGTATTTT	CASSVGDFPQTQYF
TRBJ2-1	TRBD1	-	TRBV10-3	TGTGCCATCAGTGAGTCGATGGCTAGCAGGGGGTACAATGAGCAGTTCTTC	CAISESMASRGYNEQFF
TRBJ2-6	TRBD1	few	TRBV27	TGTGCCAGCAGGCGTCCCGGGACAGGGACTGGGGCCAACGTCCTGACTTTC	CASRRPGTGTGANVLTF
TRBJ2-7	-	-	TRBV2	TGTGCCACCGAGGACGGGAGCTACGAGCAGTACTTC	CATEDGSYEQYF
TRBJ1-5	-	-	TRBV2	TGTGCCAGCAGTGAAGCTGGGAATGGTTTGGGCAATCAGCCCCAGCATTTT	CASSEAGNGLGNQPQHF
TRBJ2-3	-	-	TRBV9	TGTGCCAGCAGCGTAGAACCCGGATCTAGCACAGATACGCAGTATTTT	CASSVEPGSSTDTQYF
TRBJ1-4	-	-	TRBV7-9	TGTGCCAGCAGCTTTGAAATGTTGGTACCAGGGAATGAAAAACTGTTTTTT	CASSFEMLVPGNEKLFF
TRBJ2-5	TRBD2	-	TRBV7-6	TGTGCCAGCAGCTTCTTTCAAGCGGGGGTCTTAGAGACCCAGTACTTC	CASSFFQAGVLETQYF
TRBJ1-2	TRBD1	many	TRBV27	TGTGCCAGCAGTTTAGACAGGGCCCATGGCTACACCTTC	CASSLDRAHGYTF
TRBJ2-7	-	many	TRBV7-2	TGTGCCAGCAGCCCTGGGGGGCACTTCTACGAGCAGTACTTC	CASSPGGHFYEQYF
TRBJ2-1	-	-	TRBV28	TGTGCCAGCAGCTCCCCCCTGAAGCTAGCCTACAATGAGCAGTTCTTC	CASSSPLKLAYNEQFF
TRBJ1-6	-	many	TRBV5-1	TGCGCCAGCAGCCCCGGGCCCTCTGGCGATTCACCCCTCCACTTT	CASSPGPSGDSPLHF
TRBJ1-1	-	-	TRBV19	TGTGCCAGTAGTATAGGGACTACAGCTTTCTTT	CASSIGTTAFF
TRBJ1-4	-	few	TRBV2	TGTGCCAGCAGTAAAAAAGAAAAACTGTTTTTT	CASSKKEKLFF
TRBJ2-1	-	few	TRBV27	TGTGCCAGCAGTTTAAATATGGGTCATGAGCAGTTCTTC	CASSLNMGHEQFF
TRBJ2-7	-	-	TRBV4-1	TGCGCCAGCAGCCAAGAGGGCGGTAACTACGAGCAGTACTTC	CASSQEGGNYEQYF
TRBJ2-1	TRBD2	many	TRBV7-8	TGTGCCAGCAGCCGAGCGGGGGCCTACAATGAGCAGTTCTTC	CASSRAGAYNEQFF